This entry lists 12 T cell receptor beta chains sequenced from one sample in a study of shared clonotypes between healthy human individuals. Sequencing was performed with immunoSEQ multiplex PCR; in TCRdb, only in-frame clones are kept and a portion is missing. The sample includes approximately 2.5 million clones, approximately 93% of them seen just once. The sequenced sample consisted of naive CD4+ T cells from PBMCs. The subset is: CD45RA+ positively selected. Source of these receptors: a man between 18 and 35 years old in good health. Some clones in this sample may be carry-over from other donors' samples.

V usage is TRBV6-1 and J usage is TRBJ2-7; tentative D call: TRBD1 (5 bases). Between the trimmed V and J ends, which lost 10 bases and 3 bases, there was a span of 10 bases. This CDR3 is built from 11 residues. Germline V gives CDR1 MNHNS, CDR2 SASEGT. CDR3 amino acids: CATERGYEQYF. Written as DNA, the CDR3 is TGTGCCACGGAAAGGGGCTACGAGCAGTACTTC.

J is TRBJ2-1 and V is TRBV10-3; 13 bases map to TRBD2. V lost 6 bases and J lost 3; bases outside the gene matches: 8. Germline CDR1 and CDR2: ENHRY and SYGVKD. The CDR3 consists of 17 residues. The CDR3: CAISRRTSGSLYNEQFF. The CDR3 nucleotides are TGTGCCATCAGCAGACGGACTAGCGGGAGTCTCTACAATGAGCAGTTCTTC.

This clone appeared a few times. J is TRBJ2-1 and V is TRBV6-6; no clear D gene. The V end was cut by 2 bases, the J end by 7 bases, with 3 bases between. The CDR3 has 11 residues. Per germline, CDR1 MNHNY and CDR2 SVGAGI (reference sequence). CDR3 DNA: TGTGCCAGCAGTTACGGGAATGAGCAGTTCTTC. Translated, it gives CASSYGNEQFF.

V usage is TRBV4-1 and J usage is TRBJ2-1, with 9 positions matching TRBD2. Germline lookup yields CDR1 MGHRA and CDR2 YSYEKL. The CDR3 is 17 residues long. V was clipped by 5 bases and J by 2 bases; unmatched bases: 10. CDR3 sequence reads: CASSSLVAGVAYNEQFF. The CDR3, as DNA: TGCGCCAGCAGCTCGCTCGTAGCGGGAGTCGCCTACAATGAGCAGTTCTTC.

The V call is TRBV27, the J call TRBJ1-4; D gene unclear. V was pared by 4 bases and J by 4 bases, with 7 bases between. The CDR3 is 13 residues long. Germline values: CDR1 MNHEY, CDR2 SMNVEV (reference sequence). CDR3 sequence reads: CASSYRNNEKLFF. For the CDR3, the DNA is TGTGCCAGCAGTTACCGGAATAATGAAAAACTGTTTTTT.

The V gene is TRBV11-2, the J gene TRBJ2-1; TRBD2 agrees at 11 bases. With 1 base clipped from V and 5 bases from J, the junction kept 7 bases outside the gene matches. The CDR3 is 17 residues long. The germline V gene has CDR1 SGHAT and CDR2 FQNNGV. As DNA, the CDR3 is TGTGCCAGCAGCTTAGCCTTGACTAGCGGGAACGACAATGAGCAGTTCTTC. It codes for CASSLALTSGNDNEQFF.

Regarding this clone: This CDR3 is also generated by other DNA sequences in the sample. For the CDR3, the DNA is TGTGCCAGCAGCTTAGTAGGCGGGAGCTACAATGAGCAGTTCTTC. Translated, it gives CASSLVGGSYNEQFF. This rearrangement joins TRBV7-2 to TRBJ2-1, with 7 positions matching TRBD2. In germline, CDR1 is SGHTA, CDR2 FQGNSA. The CDR3 loop spans 15 amino acids. V shed 1 base, J shed 3 bases, and the junction held 3 bases outside the gene matches.

The V call is TRBV28, the J call TRBJ2-4; TRBD1 might be the D (6 bases). Germline CDR1 MDHEN, CDR2 SYDVKM. The V gene lost 4 bases and the J gene lost 5 bases, with 15 bases spanning the gap. The CDR3 is made up of 15 amino acids. In DNA form, the CDR3 reads TGTGCCAGCAGTTCGGACAGTTTAGGGGAAAACATTCAGTACTTC. The encoded protein is CASSSDSLGENIQYF.

The genes are TRBV10-1 and TRBJ1-2, with TRBD1 identical over 7 bases. Germline V CDR1 and CDR2: WNHNN, SYGVQD (reference sequence). Trimming at V came to 6 bases and at J to 6 bases, leaving 7 bases not matched to a gene. The CDR3 extends over 13 amino acids. The CDR3 is CASRMTGSDGYTF. In DNA form, the CDR3 reads TGCGCCAGCAGAATGACAGGGTCGGATGGCTACACCTTC.

On this clone: Within the sample, other DNA sequences also encode this same CDR3. The genes are TRBV27 and TRBJ2-3, with 7 bases that match TRBD2. Germline lookup yields CDR1 MNHEY and CDR2 SMNVEV (reference sequence). The CDR3 extends over 12 amino acids. Losses at the gene ends were 8 bases for V and 2 bases for J; bases not matched to a gene: 1. The CDR3 bases are TGTGCCAGCCGGGACTACACAGATACGCAGTATTTT. It specifies CASRDYTDTQYF.

The V call is TRBV5-1, the J call TRBJ1-4; possibly TRBD1 for D (6 bases). CDR1 and CDR2 (germline): SGHRS, YFSETQ. The CDR3 loop spans 15 amino acids. Trimming pared 4 bases from V and 5 bases from J, leaving 15 bases between. CDR3 sequence: CASSPTGQQNEKLFF. The CDR3 DNA is TGCGCCAGCAGCCCAACCGGACAGCAGAATGAAAAACTGTTTTTT.

The rearrangement uses TRBV19 and TRBJ2-1; maybe TRBD2 (5 bases). The V gene lost 1 base and the J gene lost 0 bases, with 10 bases spanning the gap. Germline assignment: CDR1 LNHDA and CDR2 SQIVND (reference sequence). This CDR3 is 16 amino acids long. CDR3 DNA sequence: TGTGCCAGTAGTATAGTCGGGGAAAGCTCCTACAATGAGCAGTTCTTC. It encodes CASSIVGESSYNEQFF.